Below are 21 T cell receptor beta chains sequenced from a single sample in a study of cytotoxic CD8 clonotypes in ibrutinib-treated CLL. TCRdb's copy holds only in-frame clones and misses some; the assay was immunoSEQ multiplex PCR. The sample records around 250,000 clones, 60% to 75% being singletons. Sequences were derived from PBMCs, sampled after 24 months of ibrutinib treatment. The receptors come from a human donor with chronic lymphocytic leukemia.

The chain is built from TRBV7-3 and TRBJ1-1; D might be TRBD1 (5 bases). The germline V gene encodes CDR1 SGHTA and CDR2 FQGTGA. V was shortened by 4 bases and J by 3 bases, with 12 bases between the two germline ends. This CDR3 spans 14 amino acids. The DNA for the CDR3 is TGTGCCAGCAGCTCCCTCTCCAGGGACACTGAAGCTTTCTTT. The encoded protein is CASSSLSRDTEAFF.

Concerning this clone: Other DNA sequences from this sample encode an identical CDR3 as well. V usage is TRBV19 and J usage is TRBJ2-5; the match to TRBD2 covers 11 bases. The CDR3 totals 14 residues. V dropped 3 bases and J dropped 4; count of bases not matched to a gene: 1. Germline loops: CDR1 LNHDA, CDR2 SQIVND (reference sequence). The CDR3 region is CASSIGLAGETQYF. CDR3 DNA sequence: TGTGCCAGTAGTATCGGACTAGCGGGAGAGACCCAGTACTTC.

V and J are TRBV5-1 and TRBJ2-3; D call uncertain. V lost 5 bases and J lost 2, with 6 bases in between. This CDR3 spans 12 amino acids. The germline gives CDR1 SGHRS, CDR2 YFSETQ. The chain's CDR3 is CASRVSTDTQYF. The CDR3 DNA reads TGCGCCAGCAGGGTCTCCACAGATACGCAGTATTTT.

The chain combines TRBV5-8 with TRBJ2-3; D is possibly TRBD1 or TRBD2 (5 bases each). CDR1 is SGHTS and CDR2 is YDEGEE in the germline V gene. V was clipped by 1 base and J by 4 bases, with 13 bases between them. The length of the CDR3 is 15 residues. The CDR3 DNA sequence: TGTGCCAGCAGCTTGAGAGGGGTGTATGCAGATACGCAGTATTTT. Protein sequence: CASSLRGVYADTQYF.

The chain uses TRBV7-9 and TRBJ2-1; D might be TRBD2 (6 bases). The CDR3 extends over 15 amino acids. The V end lost 5 bases, the J end lost 9 bases, and 20 bases lay between the germline ends. CDR1 is SEHNR, CDR2 FQNEAQ, per germline (reference sequence). Here the CDR3 reads CASSTDLTRIGEQFF. CDR3 sequence (DNA): TGTGCCAGCAGCACGGACCTGACTAGAATTGGTGAGCAGTTCTTC.

The chain links TRBV29-1 to TRBJ2-7, with D possibly called TRBD1 or TRBD2 (6 bases each). The CDR3 length is 13 residues. Germline values: CDR1 SQVTM, CDR2 ANQGSEA. V dropped 5 bases and J dropped 5 bases, with 16 bases sitting between them. CDR3: CSVSWQGRNEQYF. The CDR3 nucleotides are TGCAGCGTTTCTTGGCAGGGGAGGAACGAGCAGTACTTC.

This chain joins TRBV6-1 and TRBJ1-3, with D hard to call. Trimming shortened V by 4 bases and J by 2 bases, and 18 bases separated the two germline ends. The CDR3 loop spans 17 amino acids. The V gene's germline CDR1 is MNHNS and CDR2 SASEGT. The CDR3 region is CASSVPLSSWAGNTIYF. In DNA form, the CDR3 reads TGTGCCAGCAGTGTCCCCCTTTCCTCTTGGGCTGGAAACACCATATATTTT.

This chain links TRBV7-8 with TRBJ2-3, with 11 bases identical to TRBD2. The V gene's germline CDR1 is SGHVS and CDR2 FQNEAQ. The CDR3 totals 14 residues. The J segment lost 4 bases and the V segment lost 5 bases, leaving 2 bases of the junction unmatched. CDR3 DNA: TGTGCCAGCAGCCATAGCGGGAGGGCAGATACGCAGTATTTT. This sequence encodes CASSHSGRADTQYF. The variable domain in full, with the rest retrieved from reference TRBV7-8 and TRBJ2-3, is GAGVSQSPRYKVAKRGQDVALRCDPISGHVSLFWYQQALGQGPEFLTYFQNEAQLDKSGLPSDRFFAERPEGSVSTLKIQRTQQEDSAVYLCASSHSGRADTQYFGPGTRLTVL.

The DNA for the CDR3 is TGTGCCTGGAGTACCGGGACTAGCGGGAGTAATGAGCAGTTCTTC. Translated, it gives CAWSTGTSGSNEQFF. The V and J genes are TRBV30 and TRBJ2-1, with 14 positions matching TRBD2. The CDR3 is made up of 15 amino acids. Germline V CDR1 and CDR2: GTSNPN, SVGIG (reference sequence). The V segment lost 2 bases and the J segment 7 bases; nucleotides outside the gene matches: 4.

The chain recombines TRBV9 with TRBJ2-2; no firm D call. Trimming took off 1 base at V and 3 bases at J, with 4 bases between the two ends. Germline V gene data show CDR1 as SGDLS and CDR2 as YYNGEE. The CDR3 totals 13 residues. The CDR3 region has the DNA TGTGCCAGCAGCGTACAGTACACCGGGGAGCTGTTTTTT. Translated, it gives CASSVQYTGELFF.

This sequence joins TRBV6-5 and TRBJ2-7; D might be TRBD1 (5 bases). Trimming took off 6 bases at V and 2 bases at J, with 11 bases between the two ends. Germline V CDR1 and CDR2: MNHEY, SVGAGI. The CDR3 spans 13 residues. This CDR3 is CASSPGHAYEQYF. In DNA form, the CDR3 reads TGTGCCAGCAGCCCCGGACACGCCTACGAGCAGTACTTC.

The V gene is TRBV1, the J gene TRBJ2-1; TRBD2, as called in the table, went unchecked against the DNA. TRBV1 is flagged as a pseudogene. This CDR3 comprises 14 residues. The CDR3 reads CTSSPNRESGEQFF. In nucleotides, the CDR3 is TGCACCAGCAGCCCGAACCGGGAGAGCGGTGAGCAGTTCTTC.

This clone was detected a few times. This chain links TRBV27 with TRBJ2-3; 9 bases are shared with TRBD2. V shed 2 bases, J shed 4 bases, and the junction held 4 bases outside the gene matches. The CDR3 loop spans 15 amino acids. Germline CDR1 MNHEY, CDR2 SMNVEV (reference sequence). The CDR3 spells CASSLVAGVSDTQYF. In DNA form, the CDR3 reads TGTGCCAGCAGTTTAGTAGCGGGAGTCTCAGATACGCAGTATTTT.

The V and J genes are TRBV10-1 and TRBJ1-1; possible D gene TRBD1, 6 bases. The CDR3 totals 13 residues. V lost 5 bases, J lost 4 bases, and 11 bases lay in between. Germline V gene sequence: CDR1 WNHNN, CDR2 SYGVQD (reference sequence). The CDR3, as DNA: TGCGCCAGCAGTCCCGGGACAAGCACTGAAGCTTTCTTT. It codes for CASSPGTSTEAFF.

V gene TRBV19 combines with J gene TRBJ1-2, with TRBD1 as a possible D gene (5 bases). In germline, CDR1 is LNHDA, CDR2 SQIVND (reference sequence). The length of the CDR3 is 13 residues. Deletions cut 7 bases from V and 7 bases from J, with 16 bases between. The CDR3 DNA reads TGTGCCAGTACCTCATCGGGGGGTGTTGGCTACACCTTC. This codes for CASTSSGGVGYTF.

The chain joins TRBV29-1 to TRBJ2-5; D is possibly TRBD2 (7 bases). This CDR3 spans 12 amino acids. Germline CDR1 is SQVTM and CDR2 is ANQGSEA. In DNA, the CDR3 is TGCAGTTTCTGCGGGGGCTCAGAGACCCAGTACTTC. This gives the protein CSFCGGSETQYF.

The rearrangement joins TRBV5-1 to TRBJ2-1, with a weak D call TRBD2 (5 bases). This CDR3 comprises 14 residues. Germline assignment: CDR1 SGHRS and CDR2 YFSETQ. The ends were cut back, 0 bases at V and 6 bases at J, with 10 bases in the middle. The CDR3 loop reads CASSLEGRGNEQFF. The CDR3 bases are TGCGCCAGCAGCTTGGAGGGCCGGGGCAATGAGCAGTTCTTC.

The V gene is TRBV7-2, the J gene TRBJ2-1; 13 nucleotides agree with TRBD2. The germline V gene encodes CDR1 SGHTA and CDR2 FQGNSA. This CDR3 is built from 16 residues. After removal of 3 bases from V and 7 bases from J, the junction contained 6 bases not matched to a gene. The CDR3: CASSFTSGRASNEQFF. CDR3 DNA: TGTGCCAGCAGCTTCACTAGCGGGAGGGCTTCTAATGAGCAGTTCTTC. Complete variable domain (other parts from reference TRBV7-2 and TRBJ2-1): GAGVSQSPSNKVTEKGKDVELRCDPISGHTALYWYRQSLGQGLEFLIYFQGNSAPDKSGLPSDRFSAERTGGSVSTLTIQRTQQEDSAVYLCASSFTSGRASNEQFFGPGTRLTVL.

J is TRBJ2-2 and V is TRBV4-1; 10 nucleotides agree with TRBD1. V lost 4 bases, J lost 4 bases, and 3 bases stayed unmatched. The germline V gene has CDR1 MGHRA and CDR2 YSYEKL. The CDR3 contains 15 residues. DNA for the CDR3: TGCGCCAGCAGCCCCGACAGGGGGCGCACCGGGGAGCTGTTTTTT. Translating gives CASSPDRGRTGELFF.

This clone was observed a few times. CDR3 region: CASSLAAGGGEQYF. In nucleotides, the CDR3 is TGTGCCAGCAGTTTAGCGGCGGGAGGGGGCGAGCAGTACTTC. The J gene is TRBJ2-7, the V gene TRBV28, with 9 bases lining up with TRBD2. Germline lookup yields CDR1 MDHEN and CDR2 SYDVKM. V gave up 2 bases and J gave up 6 bases; unmatched junction bases: 5. This CDR3 is built from 14 residues.

This chain's CDR3 is CASRTRRQGLDTNEKLFF. The CDR3 DNA is TGTGCAAGTCGCACCCGGAGACAGGGTTTAGATACTAATGAAAAACTGTTTTTT. The V gene is TRBV12-2, the J gene TRBJ1-4; TRBD1, as called in the table, went unchecked against the DNA. TRBV12-2 is a known pseudogene. The CDR3 loop spans 18 amino acids.